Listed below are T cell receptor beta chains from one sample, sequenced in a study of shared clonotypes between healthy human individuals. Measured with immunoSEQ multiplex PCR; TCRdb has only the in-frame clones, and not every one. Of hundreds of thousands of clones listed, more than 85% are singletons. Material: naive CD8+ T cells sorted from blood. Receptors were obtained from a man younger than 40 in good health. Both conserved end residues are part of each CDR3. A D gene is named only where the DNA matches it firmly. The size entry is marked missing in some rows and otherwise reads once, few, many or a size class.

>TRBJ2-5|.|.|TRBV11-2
CASSRDYGSQETQYF
TGTGCCAGCAGCAGAGATTACGGATCCCAAGAGACCCAGTACTTC
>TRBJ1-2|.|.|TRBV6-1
CASSEEGAGIRGYTF
TGTGCCAGCAGTGAAGAAGGGGCAGGGATCCGTGGCTACACCTTC
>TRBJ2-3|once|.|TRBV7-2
CASSIGPLADTQYF
TGTGCCAGCAGCATAGGACCGCTTGCAGATACGCAGTATTTT
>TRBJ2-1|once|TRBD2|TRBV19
CASSTPGAGGIDEQFF
TGTGCCAGTAGTACGCCGGGGGCGGGAGGTATAGATGAGCAGTTCTTC
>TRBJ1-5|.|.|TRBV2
CASSESRLAGLSNQPQHF
TGTGCCAGCAGTGAATCCCGACTGGCGGGGCTTAGCAATCAGCCCCAGCATTTT
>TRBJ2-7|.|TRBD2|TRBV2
CASSGTSGNYEQYF
TGTGCCAGCAGTGGCACTAGCGGGAACTACGAGCAGTACTTC
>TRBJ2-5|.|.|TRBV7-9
CASSPRREETQYF
TGTGCCAGCAGCCCCCGACGGGAAGAGACCCAGTACTTC
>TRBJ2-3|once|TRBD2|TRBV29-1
CSVGRANLGDTQYF
TGCAGCGTAGGGAGGGCCAACCTCGGAGATACGCAGTATTTT
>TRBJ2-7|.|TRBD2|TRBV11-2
CASSLLVSGRAPAYEQYF
TGTGCCAGCAGCTTATTGGTTAGCGGGAGGGCCCCAGCGTACGAGCAGTACTTC
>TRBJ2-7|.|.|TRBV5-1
CASSLGTGQYEQYF
TGCGCCAGCAGCTTGGGCACGGGGCAGTACGAGCAGTACTTC
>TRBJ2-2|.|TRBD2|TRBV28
CASSSLGLAENTGELFF
TGTGCCAGCAGTTCCTTGGGACTAGCGGAAAACACCGGGGAGCTGTTTTTT
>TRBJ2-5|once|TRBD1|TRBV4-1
CASSLGQGAETQYF
TGCGCCAGCAGCTTAGGACAGGGGGCTGAGACCCAGTACTTC
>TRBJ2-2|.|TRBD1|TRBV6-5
CASSYWQGADTGELFF
TGTGCCAGCAGTTACTGGCAGGGGGCTGACACCGGGGAGCTGTTTTTT
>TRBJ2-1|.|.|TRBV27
CASSLSRGFYNEQFF
TGTGCCAGCAGTTTATCCAGGGGTTTCTACAATGAGCAGTTCTTC
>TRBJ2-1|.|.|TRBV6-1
CASSERPWPGNYNEQFF
TGTGCCAGCAGCGAACGACCGTGGCCGGGGAACTACAATGAGCAGTTCTTC
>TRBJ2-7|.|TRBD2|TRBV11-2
CASSSRTSSYEQYF
TGTGCCAGCAGCTCAAGGACTAGCTCCTACGAGCAGTACTTC
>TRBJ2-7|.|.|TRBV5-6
CASSYRPGYEQYF
TGTGCCAGCAGCTACAGGCCCGGCTACGAGCAGTACTTC
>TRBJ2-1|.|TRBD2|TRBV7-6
CASSPLAGVYNEQFF
TGTGCCAGCAGCCCCCTTGCGGGAGTATACAATGAGCAGTTCTTC
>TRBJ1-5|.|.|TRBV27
CASSSARQGNQPQHF
TGTGCCAGCAGCTCGGCCAGACAGGGCAATCAGCCCCAGCATTTT
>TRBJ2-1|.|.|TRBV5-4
CASSFNEQFF
TGTGCCAGCAGCTTCAATGAGCAGTTCTTC
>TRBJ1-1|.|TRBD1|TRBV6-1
CASSKIDRGAPEAFF
TGTGCCAGCAGTAAAATTGACAGGGGCGCACCTGAAGCTTTCTTT
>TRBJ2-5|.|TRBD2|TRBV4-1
CASSQALAVTQETQYF
TGCGCCAGCAGCCAAGCACTAGCGGTTACGCAAGAGACCCAGTACTTC
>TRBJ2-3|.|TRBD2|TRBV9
CASSVSGLAIDTQYF
TGTGCCAGCAGCGTCTCGGGACTAGCAATCGATACGCAGTATTTT
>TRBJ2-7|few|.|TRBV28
CASSYWGQGVYEQYF
TGTGCCAGCAGTTACTGGGGACAAGGCGTCTACGAGCAGTACTTC
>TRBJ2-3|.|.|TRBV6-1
CASMIEGSSTDTQYF
TGTGCCAGCATGATTGAGGGGTCTAGCACAGATACGCAGTATTTT
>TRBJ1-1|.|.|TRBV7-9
CASSLGMNTEAFF
TGTGCCAGCAGCTTAGGAATGAACACTGAAGCTTTCTTT
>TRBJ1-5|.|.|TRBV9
CASSPGGLGNQPQHF
TGTGCCAGCAGCCCCGGGGGGCTGGGCAATCAGCCCCAGCATTTT
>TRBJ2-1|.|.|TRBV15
CATSREGRVSSYNEQFF
TGTGCCACCAGCAGAGAGGGGCGTGTAAGCTCCTACAATGAGCAGTTCTTC
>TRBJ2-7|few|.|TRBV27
CASSSATPGYEQYF
TGTGCCAGCAGTTCAGCGACACCGGGCTACGAGCAGTACTTC
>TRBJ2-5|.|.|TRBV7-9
CASSPGGTLETQYF
TGTGCCAGCAGCCCCGGGGGTACCCTGGAGACCCAGTACTTC
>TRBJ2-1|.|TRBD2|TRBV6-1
CASSALRLAGERQFF
TGTGCCAGCAGTGCCCTCAGACTAGCGGGAGAACGGCAGTTCTTC
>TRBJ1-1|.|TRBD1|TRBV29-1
CSVDLTGMNTEAFF
TGCAGCGTTGACCTGACAGGGATGAACACTGAAGCTTTCTTT
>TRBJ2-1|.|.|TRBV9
CASSVFGEGVHEQFF
TGTGCCAGCAGCGTTTTTGGGGAGGGGGTCCATGAGCAGTTCTTC
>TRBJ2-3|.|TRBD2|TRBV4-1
CASSLSGGAGNTDTQYF
TGCGCCAGCAGCCTGTCGGGGGGAGCGGGAAACACAGATACGCAGTATTTT
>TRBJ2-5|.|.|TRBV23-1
CASSQSTLAGVGETQYF
TGCGCCAGCAGTCAATCGACGTTGGCAGGGGTTGGAGAGACCCAGTACTTC
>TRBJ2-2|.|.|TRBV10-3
CARKGTAGGELFF
TGTGCCAGAAAAGGGACCGCGGGCGGGGAGCTGTTTTTT
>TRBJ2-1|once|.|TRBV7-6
CASSDADGPTRNEQFF
TGTGCCAGCAGCGATGCGGACGGTCCCACTCGAAATGAGCAGTTCTTC
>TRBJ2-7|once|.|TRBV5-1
CASSYMTSTSEQYF
TGCGCCAGCAGCTACATGACTAGTACTTCCGAGCAGTACTTC
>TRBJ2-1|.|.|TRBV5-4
CASSLRLGEYEQFF
TGTGCCAGCAGCTTAAGGCTAGGGGAATATGAGCAGTTCTTC
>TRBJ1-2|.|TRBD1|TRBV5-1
CASSPGQSLLEYGYTF
TGCGCCAGCAGCCCGGGACAGTCCCTACTTGAGTATGGCTACACCTTC
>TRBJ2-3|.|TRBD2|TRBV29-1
CSARPFFSGGTDTQYF
TGCAGCGCTCGTCCCTTCTTTAGCGGGGGGACAGATACGCAGTATTTT
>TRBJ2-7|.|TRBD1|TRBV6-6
CASSMGQIYEQYF
TGTGCCAGCAGTATGGGACAGATCTACGAGCAGTACTTC